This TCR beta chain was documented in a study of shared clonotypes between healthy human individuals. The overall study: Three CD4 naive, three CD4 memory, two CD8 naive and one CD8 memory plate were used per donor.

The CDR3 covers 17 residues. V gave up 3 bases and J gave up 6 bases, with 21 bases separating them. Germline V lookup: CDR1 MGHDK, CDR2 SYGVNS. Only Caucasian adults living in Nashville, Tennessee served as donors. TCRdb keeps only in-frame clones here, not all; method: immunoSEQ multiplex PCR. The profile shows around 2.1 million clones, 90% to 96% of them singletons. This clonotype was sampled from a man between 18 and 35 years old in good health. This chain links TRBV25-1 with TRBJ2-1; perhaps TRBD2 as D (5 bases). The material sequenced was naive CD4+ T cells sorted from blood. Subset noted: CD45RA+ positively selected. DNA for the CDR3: TGTGCCAGCAGTGAGTCCCGTCTAGCCGCAACCCTCAATGAGCAGTTCTTC. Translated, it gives CASSESRLAATLNEQFF.